These 16 T cell receptor beta chains share one sample of origin, sequenced in a study of cytomegalovirus exposure and HLA in healthy donors. The study ran its PCR with 60 Vbeta and 13 Jbeta primers. TCRdb's copy holds only in-frame clones and misses some; the assay was immunoSEQ multiplex PCR. The table shows some 150,000 clones, with approximately 80% occurring only once. Sequenced: PBMCs. All receptors derive from a woman in her twenties or thirties in good health and CMV-seropositive.

The CDR3 DNA is TGTGCCAGCAGCTTAAGTCCAGGGGGCAATGAGCAGTTCTTC. This gives the protein CASSLSPGGNEQFF. V and J are TRBV7-3 and TRBJ2-1; 7 bases line up with TRBD1. The ends lost 1 base at V and 6 bases at J; junction bases unmatched: 3. This CDR3 is built from 14 residues. Germline CDR1 SGHTA, CDR2 FQGTGA.

The chain links TRBV4-2 to TRBJ1-2; D not resolved. This CDR3 comprises 15 residues. From germline, CDR1 is LGHNA and CDR2 YNFKEQ. Deletions cut 4 bases from V and 3 bases from J, with 15 bases between. The DNA for the CDR3 is TGTGCCAGCAGCCCCGAACCCACTTTAGACTATGGCTACACCTTC. Its translation is CASSPEPTLDYGYTF.

This clone was detected a few times. The V and J genes are TRBV5-1 and TRBJ1-2, with D maybe TRBD1 (5 bases). CDR1 and CDR2 (germline): SGHRS, YFSETQ. Trimming removed 0 bases at V and 4 bases at J, with 10 bases between. There are 14 residues in the CDR3. This CDR3 is CASSLGAGSYGYTF. CDR3 in DNA: TGCGCCAGCAGCTTGGGAGCAGGGTCCTATGGCTACACCTTC.

V usage is TRBV4-1 and J usage is TRBJ2-6; the D is unclear. This CDR3 has 16 residues. The V end lost 0 bases, the J end lost 3 bases, and 9 bases lay between the germline ends. Germline V gene data show CDR1 as MGHRA and CDR2 as YSYEKL. DNA for the CDR3: TGCGCCAGCAGCCAAGATTCGGTTGGTGGGGCCAACGTCCTGACTTTC. Protein: CASSQDSVGGANVLTF.

This clone was recorded only once. The chain joins TRBV6-6 to TRBJ1-5; TRBD1 is a possible D gene (5 bases). This CDR3 comprises 15 residues. Trimming shortened V by 1 base and J by 3 bases, and 10 bases separated the two germline ends. Germline V gene data show CDR1 as MNHNY and CDR2 as SVGAGI (reference sequence). CDR3 sequence: CASSYWGSYNQPQHF. The CDR3 nucleotides read TGTGCCAGCAGTTACTGGGGCAGTTACAATCAGCCCCAGCATTTT.

The chain joins TRBV6-5 to TRBJ1-2; possibly TRBD1 for D (5 bases). V dropped 5 bases and J dropped 6 bases, with 19 bases sitting between them. The germline CDR1 and CDR2 sequences are MNHEY and SVGAGI. This CDR3 has 15 amino acids. The CDR3 DNA is TGTGCCAGCAGTCGCAAACCTCAGGGTTCGGATGGCTACACCTTC. Amino acid sequence: CASSRKPQGSDGYTF.

V and J are TRBV5-1 and TRBJ2-3; D is uncertain. Trimming took 6 bases from V and 0 from J, leaving 14 bases between them. Germline loops: CDR1 SGHRS, CDR2 YFSETQ. This CDR3 has 15 amino acids. Written as DNA, the CDR3 is TGCGCCAGCACCGGTGGGCGCCCTAGCACAGATACGCAGTATTTT. Its translation: CASTGGRPSTDTQYF.

This clone was seen only a few times. The chain combines TRBV5-6 with TRBJ2-1; TRBD2 matches 8 bases. V dropped 0 bases and J dropped 4; count of bases not matched to a gene: 6. The CDR3 is 16 amino acids. The germline gives CDR1 SGHDT, CDR2 YYEEEE. The CDR3 coding sequence is TGTGCCAGCAGCTTGGGACTAGCGTACCATTACAATGAGCAGTTCTTC. Protein product: CASSLGLAYHYNEQFF.

V usage is TRBV6-5 and J usage is TRBJ2-3; 12 nucleotides line up with TRBD2. Germline-derived CDR1 and CDR2 are MNHEY and SVGAGI. This CDR3 has 14 amino acids. Trimming at V came to 6 bases and at J to 4 bases, leaving 2 bases not matched to a gene. CDR3 DNA: TGTGCCAGCAGGAGACTAGCGGGGGCAGATACGCAGTATTTT. Amino acids: CASRRLAGADTQYF.

CDR3 nucleotides: TGTGCCAGCAGTCCACCTCCGGAGGGCCACTACGAGCAGTACTTC. Its translation is CASSPPPEGHYEQYF. This chain connects TRBV6-6 to TRBJ2-7; perhaps TRBD2 as D (6 bases). CDR1 is MNHNY and CDR2 is SVGAGI in the germline V gene (reference sequence). V was trimmed by 5 bases and J by 3 bases, leaving 17 bases between them. The CDR3 covers 15 residues.

This clone appeared once. The chain employs TRBV5-4 and TRBJ2-3, with 8 positions matching TRBD2. J was trimmed by 6 bases and V by 3 bases; bases with no gene match: 6. This CDR3 contains 14 residues. The germline V gene encodes CDR1 SGHNT and CDR2 YYREEE (reference sequence). The CDR3 sequence: CASSSAGVVDTQYF. In DNA form, the CDR3 reads TGTGCCAGCAGCTCAGCGGGGGTGGTGGATACGCAGTATTTT.

The V and J genes are TRBV4-3 and TRBJ2-3; D not resolved. The V gene lost 1 base and the J gene lost 2 bases, with 4 bases spanning the gap. Germline-derived CDR1 and CDR2 are LGHNA and YSLEER. The CDR3 length is 13 residues. CDR3 residues: CASSQALTDTQYF. The CDR3 region has the DNA TGCGCCAGCAGCCAAGCCCTCACAGATACGCAGTATTTT.

The rearrangement links TRBV6-5 to TRBJ1-1; no clear D. From germline, CDR1 is MNHEY and CDR2 SVGAGI. The CDR3 has 13 residues. The germline V and J ends were trimmed by 10 bases and 2 bases, with 14 bases remaining between them. The CDR3 nucleotides are TGTGCCACGGTTGCGACGGGTAACACTGAAGCTTTCTTT. Protein sequence: CATVATGNTEAFF.

The rearrangement uses TRBV21-1 and TRBJ2-7; the DNA was not compared with TRBD1, the D call given in the table. TRBV21-1 is designated a pseudogene. The CDR3 length is 15 residues. The CDR3 region is CASSIGQGSSYEQYF. In DNA, the CDR3 is TGTGCCAGCAGCATCGGACAGGGATCTTCCTACGAGCAGTACTTC.

The chain combines TRBV23-1 with TRBJ1-1; the D is unclear. TRBV23-1 is classed as an ORF, of uncertain function. CDR3 length equals 19 residues. Trimming shortened V by 0 bases and J by 3 bases, and 23 bases separated the two germline ends. DNA of the CDR3: TGCGCCAGCAGTCAATCACCGTCGAGCCCTCCGAACCGCGACACTGAAGCTTTCTTT. Translation: CASSQSPSSPPNRDTEAFF.

The CDR3 protein is CASSPPSRSQETQYF. The CDR3 DNA is TGTGCCAGCTCACCACCGTCCAGGTCGCAAGAGACCCAGTACTTC. The chain links TRBV18 to TRBJ2-5; D call uncertain. Between the trimmed V and J ends, which lost 0 bases and 2 bases, there was a span of 10 bases. The CDR3 runs to 15 residues. The V gene's germline CDR1 is KGHSH and CDR2 LQKENI.